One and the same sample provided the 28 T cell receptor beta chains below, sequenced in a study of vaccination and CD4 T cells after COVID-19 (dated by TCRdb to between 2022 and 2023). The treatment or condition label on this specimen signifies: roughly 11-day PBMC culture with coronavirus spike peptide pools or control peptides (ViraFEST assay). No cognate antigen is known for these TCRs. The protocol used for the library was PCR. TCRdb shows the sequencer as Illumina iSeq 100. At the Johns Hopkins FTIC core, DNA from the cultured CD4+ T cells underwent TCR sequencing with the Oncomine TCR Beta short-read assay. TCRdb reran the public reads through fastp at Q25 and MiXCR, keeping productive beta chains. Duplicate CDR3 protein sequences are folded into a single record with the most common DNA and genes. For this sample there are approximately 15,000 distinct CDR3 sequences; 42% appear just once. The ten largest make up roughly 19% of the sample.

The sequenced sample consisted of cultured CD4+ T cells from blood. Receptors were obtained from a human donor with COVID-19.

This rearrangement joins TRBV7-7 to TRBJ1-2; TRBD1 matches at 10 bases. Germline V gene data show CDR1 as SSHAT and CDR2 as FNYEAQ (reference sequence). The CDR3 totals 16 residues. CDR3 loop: CASQGQGTPRPYGYTF. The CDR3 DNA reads TGTGCTAGTCAGGGACAGGGGACGCCTAGGCCTTATGGCTACACCTTC. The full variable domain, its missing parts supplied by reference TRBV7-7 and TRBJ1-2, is GAGVSQSPRYKVTKRGQDVTLRCDPISSHATLYWYQQALGQGPEFLTYFNYEAQPDKSGLPSDRFSAERPEGSISTLTIQRTEQRDSAMYRCASQGQGTPRPYGYTFGSGTRLTVV.

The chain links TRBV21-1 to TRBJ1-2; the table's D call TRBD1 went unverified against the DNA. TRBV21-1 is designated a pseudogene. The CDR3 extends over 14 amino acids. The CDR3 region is CASSRRDTYYGYTF. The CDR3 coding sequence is TGTGCCAGCAGCCGTCGGGACACCTACTATGGCTACACCTTC.

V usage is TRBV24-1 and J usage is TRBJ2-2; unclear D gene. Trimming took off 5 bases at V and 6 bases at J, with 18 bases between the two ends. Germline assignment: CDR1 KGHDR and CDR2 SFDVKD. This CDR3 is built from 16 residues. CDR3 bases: TGTGCCACCAGTGGCCCAGTAGGTTCGGTCCCCGGGGAGCTGTTTTTT. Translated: CATSGPVGSVPGELFF.

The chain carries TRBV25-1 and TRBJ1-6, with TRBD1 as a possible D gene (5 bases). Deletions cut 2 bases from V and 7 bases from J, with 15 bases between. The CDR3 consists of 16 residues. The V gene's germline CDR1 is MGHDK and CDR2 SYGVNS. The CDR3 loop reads CASSESPGRTNSPLHF. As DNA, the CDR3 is TGTGCCAGCAGTGAAAGCCCGGGACGGACAAATTCACCCCTCCACTTT.

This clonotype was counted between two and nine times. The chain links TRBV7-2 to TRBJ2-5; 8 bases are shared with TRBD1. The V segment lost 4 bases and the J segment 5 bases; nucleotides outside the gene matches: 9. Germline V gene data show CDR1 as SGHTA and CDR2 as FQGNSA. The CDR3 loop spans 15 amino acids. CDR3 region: CASSSFPGGGETQYF. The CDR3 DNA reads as TGTGCCAGCAGCTCCTTCCCAGGGGGCGGTGAGACCCAGTACTTC.

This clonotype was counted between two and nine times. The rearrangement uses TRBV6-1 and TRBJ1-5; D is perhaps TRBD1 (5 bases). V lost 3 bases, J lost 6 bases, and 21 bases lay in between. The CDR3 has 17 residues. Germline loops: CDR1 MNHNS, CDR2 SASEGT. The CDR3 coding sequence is TGTGCCAGCAGTGATTCAGGGAGGTTCTCGGGTTCTCAGCCCCAGCATTTT. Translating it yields CASSDSGRFSGSQPQHF.

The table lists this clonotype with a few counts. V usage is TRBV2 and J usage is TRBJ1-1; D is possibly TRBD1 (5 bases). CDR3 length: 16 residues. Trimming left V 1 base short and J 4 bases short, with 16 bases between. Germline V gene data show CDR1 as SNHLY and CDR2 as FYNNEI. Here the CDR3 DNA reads TGTGCCAGCAGTGAAGTCGCGGCAGGGACGGCCACTGAAGCTTTCTTT. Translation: CASSEVAAGTATEAFF. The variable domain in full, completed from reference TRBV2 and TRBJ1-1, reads EPEVTQTPSHQVTQMGQEVILRCVPISNHLYFYWYRQILGQKVEFLVSFYNNEISEKSEIFDDQFSVERPDGSNFTLKIRSTKLEDSAMYFCASSEVAAGTATEAFFGQGTRLTVV.

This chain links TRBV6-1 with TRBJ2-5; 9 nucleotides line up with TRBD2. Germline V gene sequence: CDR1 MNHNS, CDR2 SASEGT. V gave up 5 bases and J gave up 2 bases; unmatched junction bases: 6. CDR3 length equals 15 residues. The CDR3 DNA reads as TGTGCCAGCAGTCGAATGACTAGCGGACAAGAGACCCAGTACTTC. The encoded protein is CASSRMTSGQETQYF.

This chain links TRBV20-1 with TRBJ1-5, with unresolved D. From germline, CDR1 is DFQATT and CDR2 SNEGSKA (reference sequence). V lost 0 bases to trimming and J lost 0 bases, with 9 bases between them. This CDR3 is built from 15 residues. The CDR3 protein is CSARESSYSNQPQHF. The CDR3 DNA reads TGCAGTGCTAGAGAATCGTCTTATAGCAATCAGCCCCAGCATTTT.

The chain's CDR3 is CASSIGLAGGPLGELFF. For the CDR3, the DNA is TGTGCCAGTAGTATAGGACTAGCGGGGGGGCCGTTGGGGGAGCTGTTTTTT. This chain joins TRBV19 and TRBJ2-2; 14 nucleotides align to TRBD2. The CDR3 consists of 17 residues. Germline-derived CDR1 and CDR2 are LNHDA and SQIVND (reference sequence). The junction had 6 bases not matched to a gene; V was cut back by 1 base and J by 8 bases.

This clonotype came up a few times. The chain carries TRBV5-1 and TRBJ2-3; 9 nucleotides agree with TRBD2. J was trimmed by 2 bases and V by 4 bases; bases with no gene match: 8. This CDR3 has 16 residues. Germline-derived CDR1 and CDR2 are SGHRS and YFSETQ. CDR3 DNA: TGCGCCAGCAGCCAACGACTAGCGGTCAACACAGATACGCAGTATTTT. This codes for CASSQRLAVNTDTQYF.

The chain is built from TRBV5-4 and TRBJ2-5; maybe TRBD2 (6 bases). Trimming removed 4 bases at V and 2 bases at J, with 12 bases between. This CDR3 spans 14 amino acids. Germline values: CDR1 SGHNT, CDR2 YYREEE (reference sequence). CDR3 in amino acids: CASSPAGRQETQYF. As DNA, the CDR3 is TGTGCCAGCAGCCCCGCGGGGAGGCAAGAGACCCAGTACTTC.

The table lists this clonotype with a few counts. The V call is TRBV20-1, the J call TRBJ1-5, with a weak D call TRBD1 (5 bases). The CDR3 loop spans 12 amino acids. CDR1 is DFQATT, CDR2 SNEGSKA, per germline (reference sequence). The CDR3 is CSVGAGNQPQHF. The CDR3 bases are TGCAGCGTCGGGGCTGGCAATCAGCCCCAGCATTTT.

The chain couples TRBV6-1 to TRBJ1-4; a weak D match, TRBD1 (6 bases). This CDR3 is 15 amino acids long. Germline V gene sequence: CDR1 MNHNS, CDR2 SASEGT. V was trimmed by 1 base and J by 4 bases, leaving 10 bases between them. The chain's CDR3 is CASSEDRGNNEKLFF. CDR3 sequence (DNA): TGTGCCAGCAGTGAAGATAGGGGGAATAATGAAAAACTGTTTTTT.

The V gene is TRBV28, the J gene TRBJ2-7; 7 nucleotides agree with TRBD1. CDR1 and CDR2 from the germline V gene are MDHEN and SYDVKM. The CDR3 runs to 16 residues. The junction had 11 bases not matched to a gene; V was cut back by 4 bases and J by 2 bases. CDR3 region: CASSYPPGQKAYEQYF. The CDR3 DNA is TGTGCCAGCAGTTACCCACCGGGACAGAAAGCCTACGAGCAGTACTTC.

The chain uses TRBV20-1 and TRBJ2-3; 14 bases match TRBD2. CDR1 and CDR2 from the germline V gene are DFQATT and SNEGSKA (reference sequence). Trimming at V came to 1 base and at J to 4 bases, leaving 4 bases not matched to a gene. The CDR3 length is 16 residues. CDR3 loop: CSARGRLAGGADTQYF. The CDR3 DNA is TGCAGTGCTAGAGGGAGACTAGCGGGGGGGGCAGATACGCAGTATTTT.

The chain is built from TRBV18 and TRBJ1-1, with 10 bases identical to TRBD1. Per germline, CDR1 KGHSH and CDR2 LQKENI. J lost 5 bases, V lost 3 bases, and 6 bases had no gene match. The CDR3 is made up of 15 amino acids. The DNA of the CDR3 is TGTGCCAGCTCACCGCGGACAGGGGGTAGGACTGAAGCTTTCTTT. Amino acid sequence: CASSPRTGGRTEAFF.

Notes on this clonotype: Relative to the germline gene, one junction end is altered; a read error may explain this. The CDR3 DNA sequence: TGTGCTAGCAGCTTAGGGGGATTCGGGGACTCTGGAAACACCATATATTTT. It specifies CASSLGGFGDSGNTIYF. The chain recombines TRBV7-7 with TRBJ1-3, with D perhaps TRBD1 (6 bases). The length of the CDR3 is 17 residues. The germline CDR1 and CDR2 sequences are SSHAT and FNYEAQ (reference sequence).

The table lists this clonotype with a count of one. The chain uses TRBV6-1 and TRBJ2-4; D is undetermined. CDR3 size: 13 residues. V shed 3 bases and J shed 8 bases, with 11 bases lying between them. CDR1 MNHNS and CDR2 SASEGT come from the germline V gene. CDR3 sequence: CASSEVKGYIQYF. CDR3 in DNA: TGTGCCAGCAGTGAGGTGAAGGGTTACATTCAGTACTTC.

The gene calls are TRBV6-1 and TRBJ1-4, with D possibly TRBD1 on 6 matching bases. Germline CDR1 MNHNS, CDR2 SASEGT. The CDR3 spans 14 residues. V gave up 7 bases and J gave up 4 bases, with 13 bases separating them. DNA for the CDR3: TGTGCCAGCACCACACAGGGAAGTAATGAAAAACTGTTTTTT. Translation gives CASTTQGSNEKLFF.

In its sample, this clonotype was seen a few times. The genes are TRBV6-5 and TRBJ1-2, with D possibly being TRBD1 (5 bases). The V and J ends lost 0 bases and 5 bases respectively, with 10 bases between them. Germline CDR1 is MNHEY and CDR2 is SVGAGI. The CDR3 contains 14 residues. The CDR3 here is CASSYSRGEYGYTF. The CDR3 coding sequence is TGTGCCAGCAGTTACTCGAGGGGAGAGTATGGCTACACCTTC.

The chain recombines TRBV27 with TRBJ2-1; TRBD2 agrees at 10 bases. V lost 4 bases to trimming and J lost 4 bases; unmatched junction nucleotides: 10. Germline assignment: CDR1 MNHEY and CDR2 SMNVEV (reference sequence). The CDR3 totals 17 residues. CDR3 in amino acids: CASSSLKASGGYNEQFF. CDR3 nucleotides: TGTGCCAGCAGTTCGCTAAAAGCTAGCGGGGGTTACAATGAGCAGTTCTTC.

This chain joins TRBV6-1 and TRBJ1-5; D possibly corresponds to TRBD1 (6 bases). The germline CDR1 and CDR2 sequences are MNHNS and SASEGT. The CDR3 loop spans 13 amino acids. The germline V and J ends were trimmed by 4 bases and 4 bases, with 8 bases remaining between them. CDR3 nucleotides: TGTGCCAGCAGTGGGACAGAAAATCAGCCCCAGCATTTT. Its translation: CASSGTENQPQHF.

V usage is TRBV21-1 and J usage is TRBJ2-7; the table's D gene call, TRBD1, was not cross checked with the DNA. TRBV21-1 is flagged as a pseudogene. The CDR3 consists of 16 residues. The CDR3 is CASSKVLGEGTYEQYF. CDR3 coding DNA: TGTGCCAGCAGCAAAGTGTTGGGGGAAGGTACATACGAGCAGTACTTC.

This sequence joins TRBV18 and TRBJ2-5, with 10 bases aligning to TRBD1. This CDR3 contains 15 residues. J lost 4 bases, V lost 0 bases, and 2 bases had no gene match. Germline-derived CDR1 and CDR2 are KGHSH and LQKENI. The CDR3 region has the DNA TGTGCCAGCTCACCACCGAGGACAGGGGGAGAGACCCAGTACTTC. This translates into CASSPPRTGGETQYF.

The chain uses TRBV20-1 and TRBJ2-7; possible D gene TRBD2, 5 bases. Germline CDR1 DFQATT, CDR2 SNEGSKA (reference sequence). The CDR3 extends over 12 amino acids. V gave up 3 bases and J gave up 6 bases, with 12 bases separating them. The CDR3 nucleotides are TGCAGTGCTAGGCTCGGGGTGGGCGAGCAGTACTTC. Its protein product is CSARLGVGEQYF.

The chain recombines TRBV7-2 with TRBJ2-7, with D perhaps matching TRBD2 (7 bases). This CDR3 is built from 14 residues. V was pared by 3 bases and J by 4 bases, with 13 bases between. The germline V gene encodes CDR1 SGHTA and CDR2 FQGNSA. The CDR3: CASSLRGPEYEQYF. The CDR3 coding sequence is TGTGCCAGCAGCTTGCGGGGGCCGGAATACGAGCAGTACTTC. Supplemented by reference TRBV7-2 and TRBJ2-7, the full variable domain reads GAGVSQSPSNKVTEKGKDVELRCDPISGHTALYWYRQSLGQGLEFLIYFQGNSAPDKSGLPSDRFSAERTGGSVSTLTIQRTQQEDSAVYLCASSLRGPEYEQYFGPGTRLTVT.

The CDR3 sequence: CASSIDGGNYGYTF. CDR3 DNA: TGTGCCAGTAGTATAGATGGGGGGAACTATGGCTACACCTTC. The V and J genes are TRBV19 and TRBJ1-2; TRBD1 is a possible D gene (5 bases). Trimming removed 0 bases at V and 2 bases at J, with 7 bases between. Germline-derived CDR1 and CDR2 are LNHDA and SQIVND (reference sequence). This CDR3 has 14 amino acids.